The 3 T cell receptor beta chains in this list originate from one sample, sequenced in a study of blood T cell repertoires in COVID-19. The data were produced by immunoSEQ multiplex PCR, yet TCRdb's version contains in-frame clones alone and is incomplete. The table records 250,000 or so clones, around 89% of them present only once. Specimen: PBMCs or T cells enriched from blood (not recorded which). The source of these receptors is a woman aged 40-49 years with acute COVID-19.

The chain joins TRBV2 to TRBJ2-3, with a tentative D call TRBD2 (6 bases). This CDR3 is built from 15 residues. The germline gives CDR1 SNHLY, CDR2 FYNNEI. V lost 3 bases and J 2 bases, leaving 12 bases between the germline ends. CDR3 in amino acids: CASSELAAVTDTQYF. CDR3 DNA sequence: TGTGCCAGCAGTGAGTTAGCGGCAGTCACAGATACGCAGTATTTT.

The CDR3 nucleotides are TGTGCCAGCAGTGGGTGCAGGGGCCTCCCGGGGGAGCAGTACTTC. Amino acids: CASSGCRGLPGEQYF. This chain links TRBV6-4 with TRBJ2-7, with D maybe TRBD1 (6 bases). Germline assignment: CDR1 MRHNA and CDR2 SNTAGT. This CDR3 spans 15 amino acids. V was clipped by 4 bases and J by 7 bases, with 20 bases between them.

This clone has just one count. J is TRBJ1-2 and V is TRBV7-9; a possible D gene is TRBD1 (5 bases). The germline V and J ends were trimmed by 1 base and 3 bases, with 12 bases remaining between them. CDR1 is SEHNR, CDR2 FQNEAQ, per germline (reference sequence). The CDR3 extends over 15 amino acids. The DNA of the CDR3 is TGTGCCAGCAGCTTAGAATCTGACAGCTACTATGGCTACACCTTC. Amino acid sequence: CASSLESDSYYGYTF.